This T cell receptor (beta chain) is from a study of T cell responses to AZD1222 COVID-19 vaccine. The study, taken as a whole, reports: Unmutated variant regions reportedly attract nearly half of all spike-specific TCRs. Spike regions recognized by vaccine-associated CD4 TCRs spanned the protein, led by 160-218 and 743-854. Most donors were white British and more were female, and clonal diversity was possibly underestimated. Spike-specific TCR breadth rose after two AZD1222 doses, and depth rose as well.

Sequencing used immunoSEQ multiplex PCR; TCRdb keeps in-frame clones, though not all of them. The data show more than 150,000 clones, approximately 86% seen once. Points on this clone: Its antigen is currently unknown.

V dropped 4 bases and J dropped 7; count of bases not matched to a gene: 7. The CDR3 has 16 residues. Germline-derived CDR1 and CDR2 are KGHDR and SFDVKD. The chain combines TRBV24-1 with TRBJ2-1; 12 positions agree with TRBD1. This sample comprised peripheral blood, obtained on day 0 of AZD1222 vaccination. This receptor was taken from an adult in good health. CDR3 loop: CATSEQPGQGANEQFF. For the CDR3, the DNA is TGTGCCACCAGTGAGCAACCGGGACAGGGGGCAAATGAGCAGTTCTTC.